The T cell receptor (beta chain) described here comes from a study of T-cell memory formation after mild COVID-19 (dated by TCRdb to 2020 to 2022). For the wider study: TCR sequence clusters from the two donors were found to be largely donor specific. In two donors, T-cell clones that expanded and contracted after mild COVID-19 were tracked by sequencing TCRalpha and TCRbeta repertoires over time. Two young, previously healthy adult volunteers made up the cohort, one male and one female. The research as a whole found: Contracting CD4+ clones turned up mainly in the CM and EM memory subsets, whereas EMRA was where CD8+ clones were enriched. Some responding clones were detected in pre-infection memory, which suggested that pre-existing cross-reactive memory T cells had joined the SARS-CoV-2 response. Only a couple of mild cases were covered in the study, and larger cohorts including severe cases with pre-infection samples were considered necessary. From day 15 to 85, contracting clones showed balanced CD4/CD8 phenotypes, whereas a second wave of clones that expanded from day 15 to 37 leaned towards CD4+. SARS-CoV-2 specificity was not confirmed for the second-wave clones peaking on day 37.

Concerning this clonotype: Its cognate antigen has yet to be identified. The sample holds no much larger clone one base away, and base qualities are not on file.

Ficoll-Paque density gradient centrifugation was the method used to isolate PBMCs. Reads for this sample came from an Illumina NovaSeq 6000. TCRalpha and TCRbeta cDNA libraries were constructed by 5'RACE with constant-segment primers, with sample barcodes and unique molecular identifiers being introduced. RNA was extracted from every sample with Trizol reagent. Amplification of the libraries took two PCR steps, and the second step added a second sample barcode plus Illumina TruSeq adapters. The libraries were sequenced on an Illumina NovaSeq using 2 x 150 bp paired-end reads. Per the original workflow: Demultiplexing of reads and collapsing into UMI-guided consensus sequences were performed with migec v1.2.7. Using mixcr v2.1.11, UMI consensuses were aligned to TRA and TRB V and J templates and then assembled into clonotypes. A clonotype was counted as expanded or contracted only when both edgeR and NoisET called the clonotype significant, with the noise models trained on biological replicates. For edgeR calls, the thresholds were a false discovery rate-adjusted p below 0.01 and a log2 fold-change of 1. As an exploratory analysis of dynamics, max-normalized trajectories of the 1000 most abundant clonotypes were examined with PCA combined with hierarchical clustering. The CD4 or CD8 phenotype of responding clones was assigned using the separately sequenced CD4+ and CD8+ repertoires. In TCRdb, the public reads were trimmed at Q25 with fastp and aligned with MiXCR, with productive beta chains retained. For every CDR3 protein sequence, its rows merge into one entry that carries the most common genes and DNA. TCRdb's processing, not the authors' own work, is the source of the V and J calls. The sample includes about 500,000 distinct CDR3 sequences, with roughly 20% observed a single time. Approximately 13% of the sample comes from the top ten.

From the germline V gene, CDR1 is ENHRY and CDR2 is SYGVKD. The CDR3 covers 14 residues, taking in both the cysteine and the phenylalanine. Of all the DNA, just the CDR3 is kept, 42 bases in frame from base 1. Trimming leaves V shorter by 5 bases and J shorter by 3 bases, with the junction holding 6 bases beyond the gene matches. The origin of this receptor is an adult woman who had mild COVID-19 (a few samples of this study predate the infection). The sample titles of this study are shuffled in the database, so cell type and time point are left out; the donor was told from shared clones. The chain was built from TRBV10-3 and TRBJ1-2, and 7 bases in between align with TRBD1. The sample consisted of PBMCs or a T cell subset sorted from them (not recorded which). The nucleotide sequence is TGTGCCATCAGTAACAGGGGTTCTGACTATGGCTACACCTTC. Translation gives CAISNRGSDYGYTF.